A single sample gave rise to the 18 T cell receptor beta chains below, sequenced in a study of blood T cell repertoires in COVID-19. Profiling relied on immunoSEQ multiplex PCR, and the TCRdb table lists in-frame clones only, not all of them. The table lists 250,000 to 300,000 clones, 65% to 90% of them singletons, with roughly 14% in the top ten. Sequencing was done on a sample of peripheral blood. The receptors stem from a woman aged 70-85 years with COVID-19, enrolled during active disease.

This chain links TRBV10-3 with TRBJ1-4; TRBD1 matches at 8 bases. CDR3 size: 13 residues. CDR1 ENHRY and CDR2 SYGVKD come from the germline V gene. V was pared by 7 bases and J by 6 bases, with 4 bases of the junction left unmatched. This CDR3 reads CAIKETGDEKLFF. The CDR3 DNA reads TGTGCCATCAAGGAGACAGGGGATGAAAAACTGTTTTTT.

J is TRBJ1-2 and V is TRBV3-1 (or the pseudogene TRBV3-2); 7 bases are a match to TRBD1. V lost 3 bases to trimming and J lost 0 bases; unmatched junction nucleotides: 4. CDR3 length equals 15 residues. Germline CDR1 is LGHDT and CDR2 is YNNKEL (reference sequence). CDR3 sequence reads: CASSQWTGANYGYTF. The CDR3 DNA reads TGTGCCAGCAGCCAGTGGACAGGCGCTAACTATGGCTACACCTTC.

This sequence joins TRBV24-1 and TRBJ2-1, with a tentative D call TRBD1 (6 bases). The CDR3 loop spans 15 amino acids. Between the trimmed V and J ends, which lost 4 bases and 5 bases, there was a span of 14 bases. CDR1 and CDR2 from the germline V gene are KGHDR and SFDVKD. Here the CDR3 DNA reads TGTGCCACCAGTGACTGGGACATTCGGCACAATGAGCAGTTCTTC. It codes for CATSDWDIRHNEQFF.

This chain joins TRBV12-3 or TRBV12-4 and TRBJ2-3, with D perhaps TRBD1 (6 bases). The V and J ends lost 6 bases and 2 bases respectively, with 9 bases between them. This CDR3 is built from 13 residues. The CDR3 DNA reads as TGTGCCAGCAGCAGGGGCCCCACAGATACGCAGTATTTT. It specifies CASSRGPTDTQYF.

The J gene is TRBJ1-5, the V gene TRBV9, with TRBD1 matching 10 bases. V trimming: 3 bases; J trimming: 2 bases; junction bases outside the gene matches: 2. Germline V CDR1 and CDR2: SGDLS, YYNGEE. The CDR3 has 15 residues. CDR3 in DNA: TGTGCCAGCAGCGCCGGGACAGGGGGCAATCAGCCCCAGCATTTT. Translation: CASSAGTGGNQPQHF.

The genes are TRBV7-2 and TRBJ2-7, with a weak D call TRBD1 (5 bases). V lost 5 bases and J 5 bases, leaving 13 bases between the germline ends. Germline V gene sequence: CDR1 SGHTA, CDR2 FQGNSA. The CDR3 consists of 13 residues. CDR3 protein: CASSPFRVNEQYF. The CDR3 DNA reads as TGTGCCAGCAGCCCATTCAGGGTCAACGAGCAGTACTTC.

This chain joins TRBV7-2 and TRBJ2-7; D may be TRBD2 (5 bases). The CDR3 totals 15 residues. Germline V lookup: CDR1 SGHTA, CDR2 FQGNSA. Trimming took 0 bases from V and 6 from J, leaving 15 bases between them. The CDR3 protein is CASSLAAGFSGEQYF. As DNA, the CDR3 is TGTGCCAGCAGCTTAGCGGCGGGTTTCTCGGGCGAGCAGTACTTC.

In DNA form, the CDR3 reads TGTGCCAGCAGCCTCGCCCGACAGGGGTTTCAGCCCCAGCATTTT. Amino acids: CASSLARQGFQPQHF. The chain links TRBV3-1 (or the pseudogene TRBV3-2) to TRBJ1-5; 8 bases map to TRBD1. The CDR3 sequence is 15 residues long. With 4 bases clipped from V and 6 bases from J, the junction kept 8 bases outside the gene matches. CDR1 and CDR2 from the germline V gene are LGHDT and YNNKEL (reference sequence).

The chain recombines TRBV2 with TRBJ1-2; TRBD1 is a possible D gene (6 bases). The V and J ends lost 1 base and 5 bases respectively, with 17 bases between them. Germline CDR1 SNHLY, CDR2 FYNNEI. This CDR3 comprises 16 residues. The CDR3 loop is CASSEGGGWGPYGYTF. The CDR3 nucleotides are TGTGCCAGCAGTGAAGGTGGGGGCTGGGGACCTTATGGCTACACCTTC.

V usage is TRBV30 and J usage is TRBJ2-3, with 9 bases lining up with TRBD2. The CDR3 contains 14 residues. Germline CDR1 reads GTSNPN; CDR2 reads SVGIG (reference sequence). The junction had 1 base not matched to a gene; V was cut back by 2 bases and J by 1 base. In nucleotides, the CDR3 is TGTGCCTGGAGTATAGCGGGGGGCACAGATACGCAGTATTTT. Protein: CAWSIAGGTDTQYF.

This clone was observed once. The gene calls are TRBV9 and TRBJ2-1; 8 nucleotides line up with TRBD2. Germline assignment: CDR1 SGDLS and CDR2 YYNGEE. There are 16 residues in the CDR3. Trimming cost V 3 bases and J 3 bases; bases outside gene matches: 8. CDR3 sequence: CASSASAGGNYNEQFF. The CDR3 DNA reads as TGTGCCAGCAGCGCCTCTGCGGGGGGTAACTACAATGAGCAGTTCTTC.

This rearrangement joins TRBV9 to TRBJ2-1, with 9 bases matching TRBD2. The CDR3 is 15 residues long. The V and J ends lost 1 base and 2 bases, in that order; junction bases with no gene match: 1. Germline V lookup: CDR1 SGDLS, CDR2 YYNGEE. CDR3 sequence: CASSVRLAAYNEQFF. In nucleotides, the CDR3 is TGTGCCAGCAGCGTAAGACTAGCGGCCTACAATGAGCAGTTCTTC.

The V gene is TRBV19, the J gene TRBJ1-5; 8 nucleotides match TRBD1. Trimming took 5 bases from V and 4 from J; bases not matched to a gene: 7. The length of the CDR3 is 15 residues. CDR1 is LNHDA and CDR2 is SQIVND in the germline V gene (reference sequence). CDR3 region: CASSQPRGQNQPQHF. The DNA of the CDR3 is TGTGCCAGTAGTCAACCCAGGGGGCAAAATCAGCCCCAGCATTTT.

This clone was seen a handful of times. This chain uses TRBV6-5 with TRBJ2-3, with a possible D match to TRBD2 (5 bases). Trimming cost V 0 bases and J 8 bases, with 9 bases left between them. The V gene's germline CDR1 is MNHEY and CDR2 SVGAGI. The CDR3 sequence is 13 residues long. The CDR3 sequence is CASSYSSAATQYF. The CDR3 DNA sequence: TGTGCCAGCAGTTACTCGTCAGCGGCTACGCAGTATTTT.

The CDR3 loop is CATSPQDSPLDSDTQYF. The CDR3 nucleotides are TGTGCCACCAGTCCCCAGGACAGCCCATTAGACTCAGATACGCAGTATTTT. This rearrangement joins TRBV24-1 to TRBJ2-3; possible D gene TRBD1, 6 bases. V was shortened by 6 bases and J by 4 bases, with 22 bases between the two germline ends. Germline CDR1 is KGHDR and CDR2 is SFDVKD. This CDR3 is 17 amino acids long.

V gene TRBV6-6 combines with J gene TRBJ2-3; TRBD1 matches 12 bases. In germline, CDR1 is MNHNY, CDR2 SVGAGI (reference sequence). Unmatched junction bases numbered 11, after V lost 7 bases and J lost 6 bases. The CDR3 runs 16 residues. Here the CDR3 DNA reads TGTGCCAGCAAGGGGGACAGGGGGCTTGGTAGGGATACGCAGTATTTT. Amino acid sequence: CASKGDRGLGRDTQYF.

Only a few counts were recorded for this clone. CDR3 amino acids: CASSPGQGRGYTF. The CDR3 coding sequence is TGTGCCAGCAGTCCAGGACAGGGACGGGGCTACACCTTC. This rearrangement joins TRBV12-3 or TRBV12-4 to TRBJ1-2; 8 nucleotides agree with TRBD1. CDR3 length: 13 amino acids. V shed 5 bases, J shed 8 bases, and the junction held 7 bases outside the gene matches.

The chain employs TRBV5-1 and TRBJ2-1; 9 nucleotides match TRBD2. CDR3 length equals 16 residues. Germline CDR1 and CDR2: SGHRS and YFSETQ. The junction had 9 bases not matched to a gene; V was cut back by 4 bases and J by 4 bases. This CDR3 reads CASSHGGRGGYNEQFF. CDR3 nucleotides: TGCGCCAGCAGCCACGGAGGGCGGGGGGGTTACAATGAGCAGTTCTTC.